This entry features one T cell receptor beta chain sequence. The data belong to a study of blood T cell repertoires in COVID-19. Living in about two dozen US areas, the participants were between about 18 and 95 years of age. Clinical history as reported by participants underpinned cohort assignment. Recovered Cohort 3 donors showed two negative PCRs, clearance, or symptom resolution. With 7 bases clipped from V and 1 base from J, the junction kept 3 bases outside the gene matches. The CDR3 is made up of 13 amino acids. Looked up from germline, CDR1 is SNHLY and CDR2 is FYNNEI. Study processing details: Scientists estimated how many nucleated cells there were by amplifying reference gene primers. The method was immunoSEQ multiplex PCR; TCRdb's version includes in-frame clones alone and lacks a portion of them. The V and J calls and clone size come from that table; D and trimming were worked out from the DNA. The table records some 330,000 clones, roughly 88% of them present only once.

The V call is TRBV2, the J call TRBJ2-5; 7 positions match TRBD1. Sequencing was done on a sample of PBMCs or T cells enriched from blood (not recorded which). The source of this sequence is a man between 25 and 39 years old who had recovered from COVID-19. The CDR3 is CASKGQVQETQYF. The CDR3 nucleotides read TGTGCCAGCAAAGGACAGGTCCAAGAGACCCAGTACTTC.